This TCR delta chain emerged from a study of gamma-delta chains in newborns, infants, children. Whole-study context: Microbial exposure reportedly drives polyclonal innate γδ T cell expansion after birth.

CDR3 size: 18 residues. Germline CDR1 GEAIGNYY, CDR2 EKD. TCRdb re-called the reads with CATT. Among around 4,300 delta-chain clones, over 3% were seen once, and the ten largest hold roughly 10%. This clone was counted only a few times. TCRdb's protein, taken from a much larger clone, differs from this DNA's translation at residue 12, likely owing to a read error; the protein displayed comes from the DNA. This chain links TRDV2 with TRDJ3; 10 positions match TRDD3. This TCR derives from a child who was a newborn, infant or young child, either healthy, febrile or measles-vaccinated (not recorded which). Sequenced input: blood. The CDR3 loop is CACDTVGDTTWNTRQMFF. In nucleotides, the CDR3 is TGTGCCTGTGACACCGTGGGGGATACAACCTGGAACACCCGACAGATGTTTTTC.